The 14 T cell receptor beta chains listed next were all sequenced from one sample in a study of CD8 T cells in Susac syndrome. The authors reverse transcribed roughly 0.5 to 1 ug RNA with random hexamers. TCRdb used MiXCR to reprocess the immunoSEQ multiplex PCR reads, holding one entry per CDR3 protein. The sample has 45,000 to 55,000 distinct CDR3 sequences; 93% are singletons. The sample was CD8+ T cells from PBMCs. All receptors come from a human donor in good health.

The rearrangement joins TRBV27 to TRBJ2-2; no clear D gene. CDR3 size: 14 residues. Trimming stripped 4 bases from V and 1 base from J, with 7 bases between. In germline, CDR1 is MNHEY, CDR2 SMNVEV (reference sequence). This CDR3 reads CASSYVQNTGELFF. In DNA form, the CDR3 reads TGTGCCAGCAGTTATGTCCAGAACACCGGGGAGCTGTTTTTT.

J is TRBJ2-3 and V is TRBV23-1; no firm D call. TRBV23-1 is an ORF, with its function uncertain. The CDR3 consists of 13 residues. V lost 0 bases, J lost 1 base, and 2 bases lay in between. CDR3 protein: CASSQSCTDTQYF. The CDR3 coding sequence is TGCGCCAGCAGTCAATCTTGCACAGATACGCAGTATTTT.

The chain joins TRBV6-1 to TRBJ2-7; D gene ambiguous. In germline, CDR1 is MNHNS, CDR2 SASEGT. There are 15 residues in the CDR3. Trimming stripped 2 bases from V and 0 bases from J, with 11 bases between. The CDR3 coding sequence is TGTGCCAGCAGTGAATACGGCGGATACTCCTACGAGCAGTACTTC. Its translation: CASSEYGGYSYEQYF.

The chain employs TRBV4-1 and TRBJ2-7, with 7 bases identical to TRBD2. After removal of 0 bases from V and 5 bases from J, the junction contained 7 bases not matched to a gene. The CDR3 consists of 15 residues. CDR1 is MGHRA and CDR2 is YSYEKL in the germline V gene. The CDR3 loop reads CASSQEWGRANEQYF. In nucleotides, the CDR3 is TGCGCCAGCAGCCAAGAATGGGGGAGGGCTAACGAGCAGTACTTC.

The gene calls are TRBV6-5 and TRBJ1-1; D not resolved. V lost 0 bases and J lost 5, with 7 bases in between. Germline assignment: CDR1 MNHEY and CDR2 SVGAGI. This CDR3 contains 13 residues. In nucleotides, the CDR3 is TGTGCCAGCAGTTACTCTTCGGTAACTGAAGCTTTCTTT. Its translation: CASSYSSVTEAFF.

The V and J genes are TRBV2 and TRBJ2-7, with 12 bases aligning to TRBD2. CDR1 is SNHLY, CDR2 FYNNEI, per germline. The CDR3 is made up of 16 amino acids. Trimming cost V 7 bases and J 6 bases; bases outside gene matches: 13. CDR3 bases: TGTGCCAGCAACCCGACTAGCGGGAGCCCGAGGGTCGAGCAGTACTTC. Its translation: CASNPTSGSPRVEQYF.

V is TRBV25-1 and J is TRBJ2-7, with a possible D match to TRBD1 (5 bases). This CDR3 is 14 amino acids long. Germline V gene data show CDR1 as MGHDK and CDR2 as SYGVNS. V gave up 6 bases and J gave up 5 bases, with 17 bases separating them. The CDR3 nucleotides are TGTGCCAGCAGCTTCAGCAGGGTTGCGGACGAGCAGTACTTC. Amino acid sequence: CASSFSRVADEQYF.

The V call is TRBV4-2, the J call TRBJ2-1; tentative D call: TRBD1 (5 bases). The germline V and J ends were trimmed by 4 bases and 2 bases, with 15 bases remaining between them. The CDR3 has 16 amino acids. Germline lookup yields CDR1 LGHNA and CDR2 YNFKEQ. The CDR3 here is CASSRKGPLTYNEQFF. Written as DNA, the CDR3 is TGTGCCAGCAGCCGAAAGGGGCCCCTCACCTACAATGAGCAGTTCTTC.

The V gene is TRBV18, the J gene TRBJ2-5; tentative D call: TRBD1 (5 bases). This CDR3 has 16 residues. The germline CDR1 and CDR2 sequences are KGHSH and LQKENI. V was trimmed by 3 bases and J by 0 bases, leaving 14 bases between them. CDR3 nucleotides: TGTGCCAGCTCACCGGACACACTTCCCTACCAAGAGACCCAGTACTTC. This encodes CASSPDTLPYQETQYF. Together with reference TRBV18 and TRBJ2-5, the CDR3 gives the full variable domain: NAGVMQNPRHLVRRRGQEARLRCSPMKGHSHVYWYRQLPEEGLKFMVYLQKENIIDESGMPKERFSAEFPKEGPSILRIQQVVRGDSAAYFCASSPDTLPYQETQYFGPGTRLLVL.

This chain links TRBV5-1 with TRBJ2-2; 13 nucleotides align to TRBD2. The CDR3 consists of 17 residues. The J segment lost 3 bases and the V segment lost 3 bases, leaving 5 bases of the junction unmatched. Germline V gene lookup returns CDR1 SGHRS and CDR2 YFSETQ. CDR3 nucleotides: TGCGCCAGCAGCTCGGGACTAGCGGGGATTGACACCGGGGAGCTGTTTTTT. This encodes CASSSGLAGIDTGELFF.

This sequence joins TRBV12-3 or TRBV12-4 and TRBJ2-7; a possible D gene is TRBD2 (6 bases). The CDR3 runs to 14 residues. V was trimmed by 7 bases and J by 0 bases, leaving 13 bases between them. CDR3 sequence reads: CASTIRGTSYEQYF. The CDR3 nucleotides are TGTGCCAGCACCATCCGGGGGACCTCCTACGAGCAGTACTTC.

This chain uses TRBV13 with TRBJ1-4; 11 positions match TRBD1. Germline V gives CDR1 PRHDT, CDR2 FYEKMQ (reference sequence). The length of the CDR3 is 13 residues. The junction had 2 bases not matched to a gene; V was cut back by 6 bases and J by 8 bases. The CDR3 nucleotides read TGTGCCAGCAGGGGGACAGGGGGGGAAAAACTGTTTTTT. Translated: CASRGTGGEKLFF.

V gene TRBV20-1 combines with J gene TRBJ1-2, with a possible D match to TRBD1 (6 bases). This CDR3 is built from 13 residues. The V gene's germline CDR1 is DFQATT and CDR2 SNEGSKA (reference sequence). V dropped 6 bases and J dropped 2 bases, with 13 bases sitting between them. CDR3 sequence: CSARGAGNYGYTF. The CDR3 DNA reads TGCAGTGCCCGGGGGGCAGGAAACTATGGCTACACCTTC.

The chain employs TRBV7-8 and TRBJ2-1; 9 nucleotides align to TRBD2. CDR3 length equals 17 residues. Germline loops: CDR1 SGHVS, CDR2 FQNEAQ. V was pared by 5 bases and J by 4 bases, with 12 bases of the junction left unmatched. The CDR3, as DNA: TGTGCCAGCAGCCCCCGGGGTAGCGGGAGTATGTACAATGAGCAGTTCTTC. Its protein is CASSPRGSGSMYNEQFF. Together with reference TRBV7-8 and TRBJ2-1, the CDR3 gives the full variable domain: GAGVSQSPRYKVAKRGQDVALRCDPISGHVSLFWYQQALGQGPEFLTYFQNEAQLDKSGLPSDRFFAERPEGSVSTLKIQRTQQEDSAVYLCASSPRGSGSMYNEQFFGPGTRLTVL.